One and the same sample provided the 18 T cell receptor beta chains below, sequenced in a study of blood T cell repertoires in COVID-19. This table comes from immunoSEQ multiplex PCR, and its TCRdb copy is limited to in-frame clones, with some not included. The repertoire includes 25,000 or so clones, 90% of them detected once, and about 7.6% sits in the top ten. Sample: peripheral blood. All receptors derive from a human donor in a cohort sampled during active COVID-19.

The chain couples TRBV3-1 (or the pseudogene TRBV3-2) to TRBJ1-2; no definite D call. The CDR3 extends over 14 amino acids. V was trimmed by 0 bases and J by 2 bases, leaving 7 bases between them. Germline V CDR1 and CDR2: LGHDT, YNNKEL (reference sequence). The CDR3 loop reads CASSQDPQNYGYTF. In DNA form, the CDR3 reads TGTGCCAGCAGCCAAGATCCGCAGAACTATGGCTACACCTTC.

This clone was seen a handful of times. Here the CDR3 DNA reads TGCGCCAGCAGCCAGACACCGGGACAGAACTACGAGCAGTACTTC. As protein: CASSQTPGQNYEQYF. This sequence joins TRBV4-1 and TRBJ2-7, with TRBD1 matching 7 bases. Germline loops: CDR1 MGHRA, CDR2 YSYEKL. The CDR3 is made up of 15 amino acids. Trimming at V came to 3 bases and at J to 3 bases, leaving 8 bases not matched to a gene.

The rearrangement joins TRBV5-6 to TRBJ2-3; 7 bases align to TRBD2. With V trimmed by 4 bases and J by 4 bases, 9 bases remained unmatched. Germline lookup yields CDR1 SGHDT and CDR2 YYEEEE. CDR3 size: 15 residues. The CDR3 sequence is CASSRRREGPDTQYF. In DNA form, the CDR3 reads TGTGCCAGCAGCCGGCGGAGGGAGGGCCCAGATACGCAGTATTTT. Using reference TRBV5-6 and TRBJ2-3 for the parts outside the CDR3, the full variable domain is DAGVTQSPTHLIKTRGQQVTLRCSPKSGHDTVSWYQQALGQGPQFIFQYYEEEERQRGNFPDRFSGHQFPNYSSELNVNALLLGDSALYLCASSRRREGPDTQYFGPGTRLTVL.

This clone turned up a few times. The CDR3: CASSSGGSSYEQYF. In nucleotides, the CDR3 is TGTGCCAGCAGCTCGGGGGGATCCTCCTACGAGCAGTACTTC. This chain uses TRBV7-2 with TRBJ2-7, with 7 nucleotides matching TRBD2. The CDR3 totals 14 residues. The V gene end was trimmed by 4 bases and the J gene end by 0 bases; junction bases not matched to a gene: 3. Germline CDR1 reads SGHTA; CDR2 reads FQGNSA. The full variable domain, its missing parts supplied by reference TRBV7-2 and TRBJ2-7, is GAGVSQSPSNKVTEKGKDVELRCDPISGHTALYWYRQSLGQGLEFLIYFQGNSAPDKSGLPSDRFSAERTGGSVSTLTIQRTQQEDSAVYLCASSSGGSSYEQYFGPGTRLTVT.

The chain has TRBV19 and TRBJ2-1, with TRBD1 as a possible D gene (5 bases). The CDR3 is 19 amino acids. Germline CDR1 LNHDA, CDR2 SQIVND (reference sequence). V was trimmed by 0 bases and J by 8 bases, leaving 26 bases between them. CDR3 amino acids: CASSIDLSRTLTQSDEQFF. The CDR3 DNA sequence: TGTGCCAGTAGTATAGATCTATCCAGGACACTTACCCAAAGCGATGAGCAGTTCTTC.

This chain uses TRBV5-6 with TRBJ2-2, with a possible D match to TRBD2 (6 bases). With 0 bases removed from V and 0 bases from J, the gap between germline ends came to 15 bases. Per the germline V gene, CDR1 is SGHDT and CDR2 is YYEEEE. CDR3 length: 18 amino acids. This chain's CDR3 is CASSLGPPGGTNTGELFF. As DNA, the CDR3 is TGTGCCAGCAGCTTGGGGCCGCCCGGGGGTACGAACACCGGGGAGCTGTTTTTT.

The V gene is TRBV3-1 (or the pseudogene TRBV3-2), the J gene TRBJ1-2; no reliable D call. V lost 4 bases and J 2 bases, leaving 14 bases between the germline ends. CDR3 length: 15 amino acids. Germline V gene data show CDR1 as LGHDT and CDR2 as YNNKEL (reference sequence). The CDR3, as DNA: TGTGCCAGCAGCCCATTCTCCGCAAGCAACTATGGCTACACCTTC. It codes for CASSPFSASNYGYTF.

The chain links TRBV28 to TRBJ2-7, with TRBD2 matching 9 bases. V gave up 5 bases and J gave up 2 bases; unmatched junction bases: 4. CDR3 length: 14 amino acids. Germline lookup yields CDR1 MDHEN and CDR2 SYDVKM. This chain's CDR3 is CASSLGTSPYEQYF. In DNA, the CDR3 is TGTGCCAGCAGTCTCGGGACTAGCCCCTACGAGCAGTACTTC.

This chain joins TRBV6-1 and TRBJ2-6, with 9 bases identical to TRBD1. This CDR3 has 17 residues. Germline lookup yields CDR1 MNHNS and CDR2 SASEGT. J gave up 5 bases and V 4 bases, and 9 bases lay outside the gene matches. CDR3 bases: TGTGCCAGCAGTGGGGGGACAGGGAAGGATTGGGCCAACGTCCTGACTTTC. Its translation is CASSGGTGKDWANVLTF.

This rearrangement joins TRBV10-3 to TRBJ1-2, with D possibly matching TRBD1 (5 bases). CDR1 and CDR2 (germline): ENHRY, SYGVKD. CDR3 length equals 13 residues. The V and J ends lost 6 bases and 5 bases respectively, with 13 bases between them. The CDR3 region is CAISAADIYGYTF. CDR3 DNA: TGTGCCATCAGCGCGGCGGACATTTATGGCTACACCTTC.

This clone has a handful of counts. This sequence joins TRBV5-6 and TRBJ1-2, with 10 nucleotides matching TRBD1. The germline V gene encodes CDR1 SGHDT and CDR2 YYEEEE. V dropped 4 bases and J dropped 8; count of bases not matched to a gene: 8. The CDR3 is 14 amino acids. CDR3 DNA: TGTGCCAGCAGCGGGCGCGGGACAGGGGCCGGCTACACCTTC. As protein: CASSGRGTGAGYTF. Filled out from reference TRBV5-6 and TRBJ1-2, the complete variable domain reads DAGVTQSPTHLIKTRGQQVTLRCSPKSGHDTVSWYQQALGQGPQFIFQYYEEEERQRGNFPDRFSGHQFPNYSSELNVNALLLGDSALYLCASSGRGTGAGYTFGSGTRLTVV.

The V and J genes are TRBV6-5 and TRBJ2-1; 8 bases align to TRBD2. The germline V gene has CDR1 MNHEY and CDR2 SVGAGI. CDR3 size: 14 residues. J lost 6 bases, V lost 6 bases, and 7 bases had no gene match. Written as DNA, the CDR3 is TGTGCCAGCAGAGCGGGAGTCGGTGGCAATGAGCAGTTCTTC. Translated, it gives CASRAGVGGNEQFF.

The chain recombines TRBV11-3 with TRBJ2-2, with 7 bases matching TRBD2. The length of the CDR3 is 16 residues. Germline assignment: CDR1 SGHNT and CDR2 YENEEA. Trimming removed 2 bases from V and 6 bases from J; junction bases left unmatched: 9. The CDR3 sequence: CASSLTGGRGAGELFF. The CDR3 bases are TGTGCCAGCAGCTTAACGGGAGGCCGTGGGGCCGGGGAGCTGTTTTTT. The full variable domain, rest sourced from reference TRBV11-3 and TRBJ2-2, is EAGVVQSPRYKIIEKKQPVAFWCNPISGHNTLYWYLQNLGQGPELLIRYENEEAVDDSQLPKDRFSAERLKGVDSTLKIQPAELGDSAVYLCASSLTGGRGAGELFFGEGSRLTVL.

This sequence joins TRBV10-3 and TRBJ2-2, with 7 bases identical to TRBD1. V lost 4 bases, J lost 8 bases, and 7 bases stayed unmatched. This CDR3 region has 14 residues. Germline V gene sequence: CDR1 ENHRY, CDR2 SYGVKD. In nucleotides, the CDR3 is TGTGCCATCAGTGGACAGGGTGGCGAGGGGGAGCTGTTTTTT. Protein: CAISGQGGEGELFF.

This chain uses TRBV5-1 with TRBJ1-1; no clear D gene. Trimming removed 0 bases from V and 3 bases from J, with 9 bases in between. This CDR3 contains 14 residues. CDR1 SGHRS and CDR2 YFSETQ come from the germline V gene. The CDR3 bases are TGCGCCAGCAGCTTGGGTCTGTCTGACACTGAAGCTTTCTTT. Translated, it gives CASSLGLSDTEAFF.

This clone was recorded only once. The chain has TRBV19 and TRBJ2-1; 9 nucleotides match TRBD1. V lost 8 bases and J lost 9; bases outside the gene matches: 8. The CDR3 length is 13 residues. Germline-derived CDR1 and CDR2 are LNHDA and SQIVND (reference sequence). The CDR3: CASGQTGGIEQFF. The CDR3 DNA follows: TGTGCCAGTGGACAGACAGGGGGAATTGAGCAGTTCTTC. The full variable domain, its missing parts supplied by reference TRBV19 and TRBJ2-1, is DGGITQSPKYLFRKEGQNVTLSCEQNLNHDAMYWYRQDPGQGLRLIYYSQIVNDFQKGDIAEGYSVSREKKESFPLTVTSAQKNPTAFYLCASGQTGGIEQFFGPGTRLTVL.

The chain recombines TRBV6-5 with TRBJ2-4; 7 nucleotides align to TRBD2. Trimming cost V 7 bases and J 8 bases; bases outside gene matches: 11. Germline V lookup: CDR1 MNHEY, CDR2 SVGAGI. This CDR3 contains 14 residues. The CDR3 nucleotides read TGTGCCAGCACCCCCCGTGTGGGAGGGGACATTCAGTACTTC. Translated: CASTPRVGGDIQYF.

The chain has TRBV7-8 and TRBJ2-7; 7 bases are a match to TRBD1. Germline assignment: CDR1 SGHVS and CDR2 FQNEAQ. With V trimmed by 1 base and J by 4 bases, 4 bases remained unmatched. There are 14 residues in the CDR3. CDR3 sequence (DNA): TGTGCCAGCAGCTTAGGGGACAGCTTATACGAGCAGTACTTC. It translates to CASSLGDSLYEQYF. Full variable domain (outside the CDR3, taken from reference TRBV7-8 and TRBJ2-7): GAGVSQSPRYKVAKRGQDVALRCDPISGHVSLFWYQQALGQGPEFLTYFQNEAQLDKSGLPSDRFFAERPEGSVSTLKIQRTQQEDSAVYLCASSLGDSLYEQYFGPGTRLTVT.